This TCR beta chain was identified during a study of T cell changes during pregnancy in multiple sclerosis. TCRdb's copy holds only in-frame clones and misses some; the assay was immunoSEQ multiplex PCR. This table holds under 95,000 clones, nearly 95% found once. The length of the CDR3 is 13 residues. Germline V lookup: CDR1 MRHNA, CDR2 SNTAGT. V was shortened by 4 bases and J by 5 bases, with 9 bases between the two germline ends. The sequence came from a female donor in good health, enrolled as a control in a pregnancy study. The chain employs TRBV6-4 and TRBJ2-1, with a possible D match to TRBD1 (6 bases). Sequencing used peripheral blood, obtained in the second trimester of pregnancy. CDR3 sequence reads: CASSGQENNEQFF. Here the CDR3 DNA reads TGTGCCAGCAGTGGACAGGAGAACAATGAGCAGTTCTTC.